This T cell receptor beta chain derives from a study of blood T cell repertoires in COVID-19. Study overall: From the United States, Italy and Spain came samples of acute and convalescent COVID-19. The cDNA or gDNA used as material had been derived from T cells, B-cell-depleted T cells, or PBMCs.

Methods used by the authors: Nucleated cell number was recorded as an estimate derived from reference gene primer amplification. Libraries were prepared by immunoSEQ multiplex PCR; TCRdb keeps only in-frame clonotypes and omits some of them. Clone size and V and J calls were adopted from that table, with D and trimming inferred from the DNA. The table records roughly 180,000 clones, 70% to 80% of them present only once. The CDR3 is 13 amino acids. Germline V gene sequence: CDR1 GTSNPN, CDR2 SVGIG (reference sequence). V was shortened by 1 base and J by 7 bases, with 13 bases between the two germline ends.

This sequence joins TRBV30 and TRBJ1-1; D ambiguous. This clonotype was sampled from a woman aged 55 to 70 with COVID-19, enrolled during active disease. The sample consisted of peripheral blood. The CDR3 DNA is TGTGCCTGGAGTGGACGGGGAAGGAGTGAAGCTTTCTTT. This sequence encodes CAWSGRGRSEAFF.